A single TCR beta chain is shown here with its context. Its antigen is not known. The data derive from a study of T cell responses to AZD1222 COVID-19 vaccine. About the research overall: Both about-4-week and about-12-week second-dose recipients were combined.

General study points: Two doses of AZD1222 preceded a rise in Spike-specific TCR breadth and depth. Clonal diversity may have been underestimated in mostly white British donors. After the peak T cell response, and only then, were repertoires sampled.

Germline V lookup: CDR1 WSHSY, CDR2 SAAADI. The V and J ends lost 0 bases and 6 bases respectively, with 11 bases between them. The CDR3 spans 14 residues. Repertoires were generated with immunoSEQ multiplex PCR, while TCRdb's copy carries only in-frame clones and drops some. Here the sample spans 55,000 to 70,000 clones, about 80% being singletons. Material: peripheral blood, obtained on day 0 of AZD1222 vaccination. The sequence was obtained from an adult in good health. The chain links TRBV10-2 to TRBJ1-2; no definite D call. The CDR3 region has the DNA TGCGCCAGCAGTGAGTCAGGTCGAGAGGATGGCTACACCTTC. Amino acids: CASSESGREDGYTF.